This TCR beta chain originates from a study of T cells in tuberculosis (dated by TCRdb to the late 2010s). For the wider study: To characterize T cells specific for the mycobacterial lipid antigen glucose monomycolate (GMM), the study used CD1B tetramers together with high-throughput TCR immunosequencing. IGRA-negative adolescents, IGRA-positive adolescents with latent tuberculosis and adults with active tuberculosis, about 9 per group, were compared in a South African clinical cohort.

TCR libraries were generated with the immunoSEQ multiplex PCR assay, using TCR-beta and/or TCR-alpha/delta assays for each sample. Amplified TCR libraries were sequenced on the Illumina high-throughput platform. The study's own analysis went as follows. Clustering and dimensionality reduction relied on pairwise TCRdist distances among GMM-specific receptors from T cells that were either sorted ex vivo or expanded in vitro. Each clinical repertoire was scored by mean NN-distance, the average TCRdist to the nearest 10% of tetramer-positive reference sequences. GEM TCR motif frequency was computed as the fraction of unique TCRs matching known GEM sequences by V/J usage and CDR3 length. Active tuberculosis was classified by linear discriminant analysis with leave-one-out cross-validation, implemented in scikit-learn. TCRdb re-hosts the immuneACCESS table, in-frame sequences only. Its copies lack some clones; in the studies checked, an unresolved V gene accounts for under half of them, and the cause for the rest is not known. V and J calls and clone size are given by that table; D and trimming were obtained from the DNA. Present in this sample are more than 30,000 clones, around 97% of which were seen just once. Roughly 5.7% of the sample rests with the top ten.

Overall study results and their limits: Compared with IGRA-negative controls, TCR-alpha repertoires from active tuberculosis had smaller mean NN-distances to GMM-specific TCRs, which suggests that these TCRs underwent clonal expansion. Clinical samples were selected based on which cryopreserved specimens were available, and the active tuberculosis cases were adults whereas the controls were adolescents. A classifier using the diverse GMM-specific repertoire reached approximately 90% accuracy (AUROC about 0.91), compared with 60% to 75% accuracy using GEM motif frequencies. Shorter CDR3-alpha lengths in active tuberculosis patients partly drove the smaller NN-distances, and the TCR-beta difference was not statistically significant.

From the cysteine up to the phenylalanine, the CDR3 has a length of 15 residues. Solely the CDR3 DNA is kept, with 45 bases framed from the first base. The germline V gene specifies MGHDK as CDR1 and SYGVNS as CDR2. Trimming leaves V shorter by 8 bases and J shorter by 5 bases, with the junction holding 12 bases beyond the gene matches. A word on this clone: The antigen this receptor binds is unknown. No quality values exist for individual bases; no much larger clone is one base distant.

At study entry, adolescents were screened for latent tuberculosis infection by tuberculin skin test and QuantiFERON-TB GOLD In-Tube IGRA. Unsorted cryopreserved PBMC were immunosequenced, covering on average around 94,000 T cells per clinical donor. Eleven high schools in the Worcester region of the Western Cape, South Africa, served as enrollment sites for adolescents aged 12 to 18 years. Ten adolescents infected with M. tuberculosis and roughly 10 uninfected adolescents were chosen and matched for age and sex. Adolescent PBMC were isolated from freshly drawn heparinized blood by density centrifugation and cryopreserved.

The receptor's source is a donor aged 10-29 years with latent tuberculosis or without tuberculosis infection. Recombination linked TRBV25-1 to TRBJ2-7, and 10 bases in between align with TRBD1. Input material: PBMCs. The DNA is as follows: TGTGCCAGCCGCGGATCGGGACAGGGGTTCGACGAGCAGTACTTC. Translated, this gives CASRGSGQGFDEQYF.